This T cell receptor (beta chain) came from a study of cytomegalovirus exposure and HLA in healthy donors. Findings and caveats of the study: TCR beta sequences numbering under 20,000 were associated with HLA alleles at 0.05 false discovery rate in a later analysis. Among the most significant clusters, several appeared linked to common viral pathogens in a later analysis.

As to this clone: The antigen is not known.

The length of the CDR3 is 13 residues. Germline V CDR1 and CDR2: SQVTM, ANQGSEA. The V gene lost 7 bases and the J gene lost 1 base, with 10 bases spanning the gap. The PCR was carried out with 60 Vbeta primers and 13 Jbeta primers. Assay used: immunoSEQ multiplex PCR; TCRdb lists only in-frame clones, some missing. The sample holds some 160,000 clones, approximately 81% seen once. The receptor comes from a man between 25 and 39 years old in good health and CMV-seropositive. This chain links TRBV29-1 with TRBJ2-2; D is unclear. Material: PBMCs. In DNA form, the CDR3 reads TGCAGCGCCCTCCCCAGGAACACCGGGGAGCTGTTTTTT. Protein: CSALPRNTGELFF.